These 10 T cell receptor beta chains originate from one sample sequenced in a study of shared clonotypes between healthy human individuals. Selected positively for CCR7 and CD45RO-negative, naive CD8 cells excluded terminally differentiated effector memory CD45RA+ cells. Sequencing was performed with immunoSEQ multiplex PCR; in TCRdb, only in-frame clones are kept and a portion is missing. This sample has around 620,000 clones, with 85% to 95% found just once. The sequenced sample was naive CD8+ T cells sorted from blood. These receptors came from a woman in her twenties or thirties in good health.

The chain carries TRBV14 and TRBJ2-7, with D tentatively TRBD2 (6 bases). Germline loops: CDR1 SGHDN, CDR2 FVKESK. The CDR3 totals 15 residues. V lost 0 bases, J lost 3 bases, and 12 bases lay in between. For the CDR3, the DNA is TGTGCCAGCAGCCAAGATATGGAGGGAGGCTACGAGCAGTACTTC. Protein sequence: CASSQDMEGGYEQYF.

V is TRBV29-1 and J is TRBJ2-7, with 7 bases identical to TRBD2. V was pared by 6 bases and J by 2 bases, with 7 bases of the junction left unmatched. This CDR3 comprises 13 residues. Germline CDR1 is SQVTM and CDR2 is ANQGSEA. CDR3: CSVATSEAYEQYF. CDR3 nucleotide sequence: TGCAGCGTGGCCACTAGCGAGGCCTACGAGCAGTACTTC.

The V and J genes are TRBV5-1 and TRBJ2-7; TRBD1 agrees at 8 bases. V was clipped by 0 bases and J by 3 bases; unmatched bases: 5. Germline assignment: CDR1 SGHRS and CDR2 YFSETQ. The CDR3 runs to 15 residues. CDR3 region: CASSLGQGNRYEQYF. The DNA for the CDR3 is TGCGCCAGCAGCTTGGGACAGGGGAATCGCTACGAGCAGTACTTC.

This chain joins TRBV27 and TRBJ1-5; possibly TRBD1 for D (6 bases). The germline V gene has CDR1 MNHEY and CDR2 SMNVEV (reference sequence). This CDR3 comprises 14 residues. The V end lost 3 bases, the J end lost 6 bases, and 12 bases lay between the germline ends. CDR3 sequence (DNA): TGTGCCAGCAGTTTGGACAGTTTCGGTCAGCCCCAGCATTTT. This gives the protein CASSLDSFGQPQHF.

This chain connects TRBV2 to TRBJ2-7; 12 bases are a match to TRBD2. Germline assignment: CDR1 SNHLY and CDR2 FYNNEI. CDR3 length: 15 residues. Trimming cost V 2 bases and J 3 bases; bases outside gene matches: 2. The CDR3 region is CASSETSGRLYEQYF. CDR3 sequence (DNA): TGTGCCAGCAGTGAAACTAGCGGGAGGCTCTACGAGCAGTACTTC.

As regards this clone: Other DNA sequences in the same sample also yield this CDR3. This chain uses TRBV5-6 with TRBJ1-5; D unresolved. Germline CDR1 SGHDT, CDR2 YYEEEE. This CDR3 has 14 amino acids. Trimming took off 0 bases at V and 0 bases at J, with 4 bases between the two ends. The CDR3 region has the DNA TGTGCCAGCAGCTTGGGGGGTAGCAATCAGCCCCAGCATTTT. Encoded protein: CASSLGGSNQPQHF.

The sample holds one count of this clone. This chain joins TRBV29-1 and TRBJ1-1; no reliable D call. The CDR3 consists of 11 residues. Deletions cut 3 bases from V and 3 bases from J, with 5 bases between. The germline gives CDR1 SQVTM, CDR2 ANQGSEA. CDR3 nucleotide sequence: TGCAGCGTTGAGAGGGACACTGAAGCTTTCTTT. Protein: CSVERDTEAFF.

The chain couples TRBV9 to TRBJ2-1, with D tentatively TRBD2 (6 bases). The germline CDR1 and CDR2 sequences are SGDLS and YYNGEE. This CDR3 contains 16 residues. V was cut by 0 bases and J by 1 base, with 11 bases left in between. The CDR3 region is CASSVGLAPSYNEQFF. The CDR3 region has the DNA TGTGCCAGCAGCGTAGGTCTAGCGCCGTCCTACAATGAGCAGTTCTTC.

In regard to this clone: The identical CDR3 is also encoded by other nucleotide sequences in the sample. The chain uses TRBV29-1 and TRBJ2-1; 7 bases map to TRBD2. V shed 6 bases, J shed 7 bases, and the junction held 6 bases outside the gene matches. The CDR3 has 12 amino acids. Per germline, CDR1 SQVTM and CDR2 ANQGSEA. CDR3 nucleotide sequence: TGCAGCGTGGATAGCGGGTATAATGAGCAGTTCTTC. It encodes CSVDSGYNEQFF.

V usage is TRBV28 and J usage is TRBJ2-7; 7 nucleotides line up with TRBD2. The V segment lost 6 bases and the J segment 2 bases; nucleotides outside the gene matches: 4. The CDR3 has 13 amino acids. Per the germline V gene, CDR1 is MDHEN and CDR2 is SYDVKM. The CDR3 DNA sequence: TGTGCCAGCAGCTGGACTAGAACCTACGAGCAGTACTTC. This gives the protein CASSWTRTYEQYF.